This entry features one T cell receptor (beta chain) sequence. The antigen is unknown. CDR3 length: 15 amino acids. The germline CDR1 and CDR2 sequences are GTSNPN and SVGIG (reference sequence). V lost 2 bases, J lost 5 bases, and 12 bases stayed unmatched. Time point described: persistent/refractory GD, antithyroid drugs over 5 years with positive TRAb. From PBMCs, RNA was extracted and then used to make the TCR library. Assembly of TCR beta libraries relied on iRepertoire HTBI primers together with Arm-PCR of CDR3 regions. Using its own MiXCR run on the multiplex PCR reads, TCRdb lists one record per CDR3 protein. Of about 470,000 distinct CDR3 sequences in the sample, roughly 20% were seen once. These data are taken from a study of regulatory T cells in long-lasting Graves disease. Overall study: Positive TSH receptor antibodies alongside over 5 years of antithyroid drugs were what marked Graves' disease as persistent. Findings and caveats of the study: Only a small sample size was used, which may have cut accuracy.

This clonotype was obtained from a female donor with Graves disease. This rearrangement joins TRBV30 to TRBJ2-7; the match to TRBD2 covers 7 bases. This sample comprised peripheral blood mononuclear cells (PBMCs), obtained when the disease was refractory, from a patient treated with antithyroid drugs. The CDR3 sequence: CAWSRRGRVVDEQYF. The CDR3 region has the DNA TGTGCCTGGAGTCGTCGCGGGAGAGTGGTTGACGAGCAGTACTTC.